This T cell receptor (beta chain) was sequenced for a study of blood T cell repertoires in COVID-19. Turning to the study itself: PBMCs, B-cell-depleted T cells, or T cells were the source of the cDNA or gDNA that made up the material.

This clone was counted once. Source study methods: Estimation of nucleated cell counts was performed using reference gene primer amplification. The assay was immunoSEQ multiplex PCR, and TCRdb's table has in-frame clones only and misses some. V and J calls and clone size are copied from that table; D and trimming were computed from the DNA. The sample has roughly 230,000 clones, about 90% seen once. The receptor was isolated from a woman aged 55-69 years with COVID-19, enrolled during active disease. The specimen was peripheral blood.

The CDR3 is CASSHGVGTEAFF. CDR3 in DNA: TGTGCCAGCAGCCACGGGGTCGGGACTGAAGCTTTCTTT. The chain employs TRBV7-2 and TRBJ1-1; D is ambiguous. This CDR3 region has 13 residues. Per germline, CDR1 SGHTA and CDR2 FQGNSA. Between the trimmed V and J ends, which lost 5 bases and 5 bases, there was a span of 12 bases. The full variable domain, its missing parts supplied by reference TRBV7-2 and TRBJ1-1, is GAGVSQSPSNKVTEKGKDVELRCDPISGHTALYWYRQSLGQGLEFLIYFQGNSAPDKSGLPSDRFSAERTGGSVSTLTIQRTQQEDSAVYLCASSHGVGTEAFFGQGTRLTVV.